Given below is one TCR beta chain in context. The repertoire was sequenced with immunoSEQ multiplex PCR; TCRdb's copy has only in-frame clones and lacks some. The sample has about 220,000 clones, around 84% seen once; the top ten hold 13%. This record belongs to a study of blood T cell repertoires in COVID-19. Study context: Researchers got acute and convalescent COVID-19 samples from the United States, Italy and Spain. The cDNA or gDNA used as material had been derived from T cells, B-cell-depleted T cells, or PBMCs.

The sequence was collected from a human donor in a cohort sampled during active COVID-19. The sequenced material came from peripheral blood.

DNA for the CDR3: TGTGCCAGCAGTTCCTCACAGGGGGGCTTTGGTGAAAAACTGTTTTTT. As protein: CASSSSQGGFGEKLFF. The chain has TRBV28 and TRBJ1-4; 8 nucleotides agree with TRBD1. The CDR3 is made up of 16 amino acids. Trimming at V came to 4 bases and at J to 7 bases, leaving 11 bases not matched to a gene. Germline V CDR1 and CDR2: MDHEN, SYDVKM.